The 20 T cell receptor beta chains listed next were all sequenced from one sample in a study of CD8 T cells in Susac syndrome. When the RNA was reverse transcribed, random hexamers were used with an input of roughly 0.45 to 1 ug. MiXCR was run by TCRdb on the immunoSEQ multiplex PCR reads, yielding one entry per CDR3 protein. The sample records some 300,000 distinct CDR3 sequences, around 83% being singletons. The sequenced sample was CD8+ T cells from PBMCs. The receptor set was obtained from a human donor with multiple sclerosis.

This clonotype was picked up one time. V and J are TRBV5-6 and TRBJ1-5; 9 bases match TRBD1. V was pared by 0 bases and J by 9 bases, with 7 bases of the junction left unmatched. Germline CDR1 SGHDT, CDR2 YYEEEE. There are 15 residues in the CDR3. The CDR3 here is CASSLGTGAVRPQHF. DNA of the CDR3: TGTGCCAGCAGCTTGGGGACAGGGGCCGTGAGGCCCCAGCATTTT.

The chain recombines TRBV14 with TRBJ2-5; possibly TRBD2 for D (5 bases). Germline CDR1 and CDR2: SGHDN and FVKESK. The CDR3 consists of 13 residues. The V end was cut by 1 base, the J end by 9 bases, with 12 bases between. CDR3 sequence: CASSQARGWAQYF. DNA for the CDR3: TGTGCCAGCAGCCAAGCCCGAGGGTGGGCCCAGTACTTC.

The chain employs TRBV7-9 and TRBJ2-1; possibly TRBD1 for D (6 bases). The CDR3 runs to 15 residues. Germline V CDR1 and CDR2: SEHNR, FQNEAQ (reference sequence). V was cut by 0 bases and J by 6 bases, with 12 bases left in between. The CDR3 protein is CASSLAEDSINEQFF. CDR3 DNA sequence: TGTGCCAGCAGCTTAGCTGAGGACAGTATCAATGAGCAGTTCTTC. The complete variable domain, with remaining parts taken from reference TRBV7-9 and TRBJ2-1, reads DTGVSQNPRHKITKRGQNVTFRCDPISEHNRLYWYRQTLGQGPEFLTYFQNEAQLEKSRLLSDRFSAERPKGSFSTLEIQRTEQGDSAMYLCASSLAEDSINEQFFGPGTRLTVL.

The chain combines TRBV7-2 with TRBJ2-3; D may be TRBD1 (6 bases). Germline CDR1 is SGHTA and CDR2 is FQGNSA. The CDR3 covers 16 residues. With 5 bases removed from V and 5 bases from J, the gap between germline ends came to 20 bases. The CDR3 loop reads CASSGIGGSGEDTQYF. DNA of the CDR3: TGTGCCAGCAGCGGAATCGGAGGTTCAGGGGAAGATACGCAGTATTTT.

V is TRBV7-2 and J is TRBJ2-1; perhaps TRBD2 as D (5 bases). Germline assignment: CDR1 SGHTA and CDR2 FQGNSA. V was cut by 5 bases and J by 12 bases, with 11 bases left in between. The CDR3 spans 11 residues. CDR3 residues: CASSPEVTQFF. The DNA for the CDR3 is TGTGCCAGCAGCCCGGAGGTGACGCAGTTCTTC.

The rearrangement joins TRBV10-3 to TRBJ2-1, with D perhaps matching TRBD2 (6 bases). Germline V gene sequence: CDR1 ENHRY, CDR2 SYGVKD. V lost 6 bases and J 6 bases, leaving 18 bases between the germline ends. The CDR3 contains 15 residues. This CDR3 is CAIRNLGTHRNEQFF. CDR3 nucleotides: TGTGCCATCAGAAACTTGGGGACTCACCGCAATGAGCAGTTCTTC.

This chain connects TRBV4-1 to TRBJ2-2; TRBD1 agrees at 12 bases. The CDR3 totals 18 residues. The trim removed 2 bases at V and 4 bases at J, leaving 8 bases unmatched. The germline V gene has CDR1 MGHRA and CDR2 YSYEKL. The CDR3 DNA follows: TGCGCCAGCAGCCAAACCGAGGGACAGGGGGCGCCCACCGGGGAGCTGTTTTTT. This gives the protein CASSQTEGQGAPTGELFF.

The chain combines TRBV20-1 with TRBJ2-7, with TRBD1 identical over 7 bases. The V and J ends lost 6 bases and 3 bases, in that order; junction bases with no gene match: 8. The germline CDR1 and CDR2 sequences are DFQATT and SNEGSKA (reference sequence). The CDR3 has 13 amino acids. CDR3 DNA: TGCAGTGCAAGACAGGGTATGGGCTACGAGCAGTACTTC. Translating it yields CSARQGMGYEQYF.

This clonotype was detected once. The DNA for the CDR3 is TGCGCCAGCAGCTTGGAGCGGAGCTCCTACAATGAGCAGTTCTTC. Its translation is CASSLERSSYNEQFF. The chain carries TRBV5-1 and TRBJ2-1; D may be TRBD2 (5 bases). V lost 0 bases and J lost 0, with 7 bases in between. The CDR3 is 15 residues long. From germline, CDR1 is SGHRS and CDR2 YFSETQ. Drawing the rest from reference TRBV5-1 and TRBJ2-1, the complete variable domain is KAGVTQTPRYLIKTRGQQVTLSCSPISGHRSVSWYQQTPGQGLQFLFEYFSETQRNKGNFPGRFSGRQFSNSRSEMNVSTLELGDSALYLCASSLERSSYNEQFFGPGTRLTVL.

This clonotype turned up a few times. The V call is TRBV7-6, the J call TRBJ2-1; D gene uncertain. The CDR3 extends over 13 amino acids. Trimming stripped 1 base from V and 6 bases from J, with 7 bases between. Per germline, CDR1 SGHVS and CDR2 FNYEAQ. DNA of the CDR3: TGTGCCAGCAGCTTAGATAGTAGCAATGAGCAGTTCTTC. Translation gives CASSLDSSNEQFF.

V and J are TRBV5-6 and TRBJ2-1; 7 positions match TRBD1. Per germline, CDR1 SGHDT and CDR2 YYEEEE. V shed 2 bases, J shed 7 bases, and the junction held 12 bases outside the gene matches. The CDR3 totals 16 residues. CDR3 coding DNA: TGTGCCAGCAGCTTCTCCCCCGGGACAGCAAATAATGAGCAGTTCTTC. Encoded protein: CASSFSPGTANNEQFF.

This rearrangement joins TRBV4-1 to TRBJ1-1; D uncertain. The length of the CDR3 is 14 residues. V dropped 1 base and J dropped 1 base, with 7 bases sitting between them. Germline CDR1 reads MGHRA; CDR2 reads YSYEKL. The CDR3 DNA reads TGCGCCAGCAGCCAAGGAAATAGGAACACTGAAGCTTTCTTT. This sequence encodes CASSQGNRNTEAFF.

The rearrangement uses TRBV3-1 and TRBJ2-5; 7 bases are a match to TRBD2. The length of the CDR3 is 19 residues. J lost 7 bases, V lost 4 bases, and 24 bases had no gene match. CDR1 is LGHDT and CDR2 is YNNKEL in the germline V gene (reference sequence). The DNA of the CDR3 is TGTGCCAGCAGCCCAACTTCGCAAACCGGGACTAACCCGTCAGGGACCCAGTACTTC. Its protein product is CASSPTSQTGTNPSGTQYF.

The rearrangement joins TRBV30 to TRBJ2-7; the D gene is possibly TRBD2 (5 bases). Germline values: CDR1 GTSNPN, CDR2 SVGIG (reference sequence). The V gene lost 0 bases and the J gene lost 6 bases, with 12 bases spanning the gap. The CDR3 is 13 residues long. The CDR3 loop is CAWSVLAGGEQYF. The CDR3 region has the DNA TGTGCCTGGAGTGTACTCGCGGGCGGCGAGCAGTACTTC.

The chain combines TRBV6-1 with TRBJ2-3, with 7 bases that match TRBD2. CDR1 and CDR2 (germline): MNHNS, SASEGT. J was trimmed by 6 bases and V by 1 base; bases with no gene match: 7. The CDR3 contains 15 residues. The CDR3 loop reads CASSEDGTTGDTQYF. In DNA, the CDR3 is TGTGCCAGCAGTGAAGATGGGACTACAGGTGATACGCAGTATTTT.

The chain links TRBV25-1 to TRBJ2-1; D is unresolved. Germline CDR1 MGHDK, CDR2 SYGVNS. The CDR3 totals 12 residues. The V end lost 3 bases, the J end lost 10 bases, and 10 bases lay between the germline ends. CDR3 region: CASSERAAEQFF. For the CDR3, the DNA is TGTGCCAGCAGTGAGCGCGCCGCGGAGCAGTTCTTC.

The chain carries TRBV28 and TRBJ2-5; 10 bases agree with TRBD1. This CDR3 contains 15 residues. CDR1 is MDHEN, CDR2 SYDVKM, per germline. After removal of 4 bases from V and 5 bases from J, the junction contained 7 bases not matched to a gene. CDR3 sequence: CASSCRGQGYETQYF. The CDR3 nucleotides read TGTGCCAGCAGTTGTAGGGGACAGGGGTATGAGACCCAGTACTTC.

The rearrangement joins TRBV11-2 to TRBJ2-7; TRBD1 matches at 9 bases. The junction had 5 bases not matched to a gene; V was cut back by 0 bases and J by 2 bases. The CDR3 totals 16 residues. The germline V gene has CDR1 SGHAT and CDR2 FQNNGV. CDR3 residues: CASSLEARQGAYEQYF. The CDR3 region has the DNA TGTGCCAGCAGCTTAGAAGCCCGACAGGGGGCCTACGAGCAGTACTTC.

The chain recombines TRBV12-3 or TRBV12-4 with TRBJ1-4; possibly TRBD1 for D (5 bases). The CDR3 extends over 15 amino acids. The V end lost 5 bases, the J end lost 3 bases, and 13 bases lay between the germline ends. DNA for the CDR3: TGTGCCAGCAGTCGCATAGGGGCGGCTAATGAAAAACTGTTTTTT. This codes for CASSRIGAANEKLFF.

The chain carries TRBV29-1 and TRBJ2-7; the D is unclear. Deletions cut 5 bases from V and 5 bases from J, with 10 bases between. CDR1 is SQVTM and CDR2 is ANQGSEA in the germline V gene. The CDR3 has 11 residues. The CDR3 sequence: CSVNLDNEQYF. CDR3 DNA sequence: TGCAGCGTTAACCTAGATAACGAGCAGTACTTC.